This TCR beta chain emerged from a study of blood T cell repertoires in COVID-19. CDR3 length: 14 residues. Germline lookup yields CDR1 LGHDT and CDR2 YNNKEL (reference sequence). Trimming took off 2 bases at V and 5 bases at J, with 12 bases between the two ends. Generated by immunoSEQ multiplex PCR, the TCRdb table keeps only in-frame clones and is missing some. The table includes more than 250,000 clones, about 91% detected once. This TCR was sampled from a woman aged 40-49 years with acute COVID-19. Sample: PBMCs or T cells enriched from blood (not recorded which). The rearrangement links TRBV3-1 (or the pseudogene TRBV3-2) to TRBJ1-2; no reliable D call. The CDR3 coding sequence is TGTGCCAGCAGCCAATCAGGCGATCAATATGGCTACACCTTC. This gives the protein CASSQSGDQYGYTF.